Each of the 30 T cell receptor beta chains below was sequenced from the same sample in a study of CXCR3-negative and CXCR3-positive naive CD8 T cells. UMI-tagged TRB cDNA libraries were built via 5' RACE. TCRdb reanalyzed the 5' RACE reads and collapses them to one entry per CDR3 protein, without DNA. Here the sample table reports about 43,000 distinct CDR3 sequences. Sequencing was carried out using memory CD8+ T cells from blood. The receptors stem from a human donor in good health. Some clones in this sample may be carry-over from other donors' samples.

The rearrangement joins TRBV18 to TRBJ2-4; checking the TCRdb D call of TRBD1 is not possible without DNA. Germline-derived CDR1 and CDR2 are KGHSH and LQKENI. CDR3 length equals 17 residues. The chain's CDR3 is CASSPNDRESGKNIQYF.

The chain recombines TRBV28 with TRBJ2-3; without DNA, the TCRdb call of TRBD2 cannot be checked. Per germline, CDR1 MDHEN and CDR2 SYDVKM. The CDR3 length is 15 residues. The CDR3 sequence is CASSLGGGSTDTQYF.

The chain couples TRBV28 to TRBJ1-1; without DNA, the TCRdb call of TRBD1 cannot be checked. CDR1 is MDHEN, CDR2 SYDVKM, per germline. CDR3 length: 13 amino acids. The CDR3 here is CASTAGRNTEAFF.

The chain has TRBV29-1 and TRBJ1-1; as DNA is missing, the TRBD1 call by TCRdb cannot be tested. CDR3 length: 16 amino acids. CDR1 and CDR2 (germline): SQVTM, ANQGSEA. This CDR3 is CSVVGGGGPVFTEAFF. The full variable domain, completed using reference TRBV29-1 and TRBJ1-1, is SAVISQKPSRDICQRGTSLTIQCQVDSQVTMMFWYRQQPGQSLTLIATANQGSEATYESGFVIDKFPISRPNLTFSTLTVSNMSPEDSSIYLCSVVGGGGPVFTEAFFGQGTRLTVV.

The chain has TRBV25-1 and TRBJ1-1; TCRdb returns TRBD1, unconfirmable since there is no DNA. The CDR3 consists of 15 residues. The germline gives CDR1 MGHDK, CDR2 SYGVNS. This chain's CDR3 is CASSSPRGMNTEAFF.

The chain carries TRBV20-1 and TRBJ1-4; TCRdb's assignment of TRBD1 cannot be checked, as there is no DNA. The CDR3 runs to 15 residues. From germline, CDR1 is DFQATT and CDR2 SNEGSKA (reference sequence). This chain's CDR3 is CSARARDPTNEKLFF.

This sequence joins TRBV29-1 and TRBJ2-5; TCRdb's D call, TRBD1, is unchecked because there is no DNA. Germline-derived CDR1 and CDR2 are SQVTM and ANQGSEA. CDR3 length: 12 residues. The CDR3 region is CSVAAGPGTQYF.

The chain joins TRBV7-9 to TRBJ2-5; there is no DNA to check the TCRdb D call of TRBD2. CDR1 is SEHNR, CDR2 FQNEAQ, per germline (reference sequence). The CDR3 has 15 amino acids. CDR3 in amino acids: CASSPGLAGGETQYF.

This rearrangement joins TRBV9 to TRBJ2-5; absent DNA, TCRdb's TRBD2 call cannot be checked. The CDR3 runs 16 residues. Germline loops: CDR1 SGDLS, CDR2 YYNGEE. The CDR3: CASSPTSGGDQETQYF.

The gene calls are TRBV5-6 and TRBJ2-7. The germline gives CDR1 SGHDT, CDR2 YYEEEE. The CDR3 loop spans 13 amino acids. The CDR3 sequence is CASSLVRSYEQYF.

This chain uses TRBV27 with TRBJ1-5. This CDR3 comprises 15 residues. In germline, CDR1 is MNHEY, CDR2 SMNVEV (reference sequence). The CDR3 is CASSLPRLKPQPQHF.

The chain recombines TRBV29-1 with TRBJ2-1. Looked up from germline, CDR1 is SQVTM and CDR2 is ANQGSEA. The CDR3 sequence is 16 residues long. The CDR3: CSVLGFGQESYNEQFF.

The rearrangement links TRBV20-1 to TRBJ2-1; TCRdb returns TRBD2, unconfirmable since there is no DNA. The CDR3 loop spans 15 amino acids. Germline V gene sequence: CDR1 DFQATT, CDR2 SNEGSKA (reference sequence). This chain's CDR3 is CSANDGAGGYNEQFF.

The rearrangement links TRBV7-6 to TRBJ2-1. This CDR3 is built from 12 residues. CDR1 and CDR2 from the germline V gene are SGHVS and FNYEAQ. The CDR3 spells CASSLRSNEQFF.

This clonotype registers medium-sized (0.01 to 0.1%) by frequency. The chain links TRBV7-8 to TRBJ1-5; the D call of TRBD1 rests on TCRdb alone, since no DNA is present to check it. The CDR3 sequence is 15 residues long. Germline loops: CDR1 SGHVS, CDR2 FQNEAQ. The CDR3 reads CASSLVDSSNQPQHF.

The CDR3 sequence is CASEQGYEQYF. The chain carries TRBV7-2 and TRBJ2-7; the D gene TCRdb calls, TRBD1, cannot be checked with no DNA. Germline V lookup: CDR1 SGHTA, CDR2 FQGNSA. This CDR3 has 11 residues.

The chain combines TRBV7-9 with TRBJ1-1; TCRdb designates TRBD1, a call that cannot be tested without DNA. The CDR3 sequence is 12 residues long. CDR1 and CDR2 from the germline V gene are SEHNR and FQNEAQ (reference sequence). The CDR3 is CASSPGYIEAFF.

The rearrangement uses TRBV5-6 and TRBJ2-5; the TCRdb call, TRBD1, lacks DNA for checking. Looked up from germline, CDR1 is SGHDT and CDR2 is YYEEEE. The CDR3 is 15 residues long. The CDR3 sequence: CASSLAPLKEETQYF.

The CDR3 protein is CSARPPTGMNTEAFF. The chain carries TRBV20-1 and TRBJ1-1; checking the TCRdb D call of TRBD1 is not possible without DNA. This CDR3 contains 15 residues. Germline loops: CDR1 DFQATT, CDR2 SNEGSKA (reference sequence).

The V and J genes are TRBV7-8 and TRBJ2-3. The germline V gene has CDR1 SGHVS and CDR2 FQNEAQ. CDR3 size: 14 residues. The CDR3 is CASSFPTSTDTQYF. The full variable domain, with the rest looked up from reference TRBV7-8 and TRBJ2-3, is GAGVSQSPRYKVAKRGQDVALRCDPISGHVSLFWYQQALGQGPEFLTYFQNEAQLDKSGLPSDRFFAERPEGSVSTLKIQRTQQEDSAVYLCASSFPTSTDTQYFGPGTRLTVL.

The chain carries TRBV5-6 and TRBJ1-5; TCRdb names TRBD1, which stays unverified in the absence of DNA. Per the germline V gene, CDR1 is SGHDT and CDR2 is YYEEEE. This CDR3 spans 14 amino acids. The CDR3 reads CASRYRGSNQPQHF.

This chain connects TRBV11-2 to TRBJ2-1; TCRdb outputs TRBD2, but without DNA this stays unchecked. From germline, CDR1 is SGHAT and CDR2 FQNNGV. The CDR3 length is 17 residues. The chain's CDR3 is CASSSPVVAGASDEQFF.

The V call is TRBV29-1, the J call TRBJ2-3; TCRdb reports TRBD2, a call that lacks DNA to check it against. This CDR3 region has 16 residues. Germline V gene lookup returns CDR1 SQVTM and CDR2 ANQGSEA. The CDR3 spells CSVDGLADSHTDTQYF.

The chain combines TRBV20-1 with TRBJ2-1; TCRdb reports TRBD2, a call that lacks DNA to check it against. Germline V gene data show CDR1 as DFQATT and CDR2 as SNEGSKA (reference sequence). The CDR3 runs to 12 residues. CDR3 amino acids: CSARGTSYEQFF.

The chain's CDR3 is CSVASGGGNEQFF. The V call is TRBV29-1, the J call TRBJ2-1; there is no DNA to check the TCRdb D call of TRBD1. The CDR3 runs 13 residues. CDR1 SQVTM and CDR2 ANQGSEA come from the germline V gene.

The chain uses TRBV6-5 and TRBJ2-5; TCRdb names TRBD1, which stays unverified in the absence of DNA. Germline lookup yields CDR1 MNHEY and CDR2 SVGAGI. The CDR3 length is 15 residues. This CDR3 reads CASSYIAGEQETQYF.

The chain joins TRBV20-1 to TRBJ1-6; TCRdb calls TRBD1, which cannot be checked without DNA. This CDR3 is built from 16 residues. Germline-derived CDR1 and CDR2 are DFQATT and SNEGSKA (reference sequence). The CDR3 sequence is CSAGAGGGVVGSPLHF.

The chain combines TRBV25-1 with TRBJ1-1; TCRdb reports TRBD1, a call that lacks DNA to check it against. The germline V gene has CDR1 MGHDK and CDR2 SYGVNS. The CDR3 sequence is 12 residues long. The CDR3 here is CASRYSGQQAFF.

V and J are TRBV12-3 or TRBV12-4 and TRBJ2-1; the D call from TCRdb, TRBD2, cannot be confirmed without DNA. This CDR3 has 14 residues. CDR3 residues: CASIAAGSHNEQFF.

The V and J genes are TRBV29-1 and TRBJ2-7; without DNA, the TCRdb call of TRBD1 cannot be checked. Germline CDR1 is SQVTM and CDR2 is ANQGSEA. CDR3 length equals 15 residues. The CDR3 sequence is CSVEEGTGVPYEQYF.